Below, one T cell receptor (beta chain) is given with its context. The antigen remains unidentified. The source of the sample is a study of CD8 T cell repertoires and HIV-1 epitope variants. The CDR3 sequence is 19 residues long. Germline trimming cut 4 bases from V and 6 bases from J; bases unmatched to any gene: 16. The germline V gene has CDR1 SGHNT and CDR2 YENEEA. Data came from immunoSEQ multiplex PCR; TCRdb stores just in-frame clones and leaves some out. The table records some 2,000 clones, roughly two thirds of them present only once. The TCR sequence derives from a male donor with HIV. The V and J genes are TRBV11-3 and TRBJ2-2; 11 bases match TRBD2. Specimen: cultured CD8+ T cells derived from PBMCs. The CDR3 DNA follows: TGTGCCAGCAGCTCCCCTCCAGTAGCGGGGGGGGGTATGGCCGGGGAGCTGTTTTTT. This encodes CASSSPPVAGGGMAGELFF.